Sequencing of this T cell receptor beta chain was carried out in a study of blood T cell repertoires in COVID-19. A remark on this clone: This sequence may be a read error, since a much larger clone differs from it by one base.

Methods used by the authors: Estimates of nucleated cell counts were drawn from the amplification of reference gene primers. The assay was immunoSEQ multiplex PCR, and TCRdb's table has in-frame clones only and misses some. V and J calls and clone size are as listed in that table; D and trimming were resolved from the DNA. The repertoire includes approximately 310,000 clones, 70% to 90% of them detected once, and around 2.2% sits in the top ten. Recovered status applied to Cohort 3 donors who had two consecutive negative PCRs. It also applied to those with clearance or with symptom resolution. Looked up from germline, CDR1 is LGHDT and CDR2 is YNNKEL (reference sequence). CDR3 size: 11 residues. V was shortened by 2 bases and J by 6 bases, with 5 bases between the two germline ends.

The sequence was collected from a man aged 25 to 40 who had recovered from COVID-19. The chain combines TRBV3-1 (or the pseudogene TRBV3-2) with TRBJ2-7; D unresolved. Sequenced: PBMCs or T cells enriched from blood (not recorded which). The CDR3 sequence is CASSQFGEQYF. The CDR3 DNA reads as TGTGCCAGCAGCCAATTCGGCGAGCAGTACTTC.